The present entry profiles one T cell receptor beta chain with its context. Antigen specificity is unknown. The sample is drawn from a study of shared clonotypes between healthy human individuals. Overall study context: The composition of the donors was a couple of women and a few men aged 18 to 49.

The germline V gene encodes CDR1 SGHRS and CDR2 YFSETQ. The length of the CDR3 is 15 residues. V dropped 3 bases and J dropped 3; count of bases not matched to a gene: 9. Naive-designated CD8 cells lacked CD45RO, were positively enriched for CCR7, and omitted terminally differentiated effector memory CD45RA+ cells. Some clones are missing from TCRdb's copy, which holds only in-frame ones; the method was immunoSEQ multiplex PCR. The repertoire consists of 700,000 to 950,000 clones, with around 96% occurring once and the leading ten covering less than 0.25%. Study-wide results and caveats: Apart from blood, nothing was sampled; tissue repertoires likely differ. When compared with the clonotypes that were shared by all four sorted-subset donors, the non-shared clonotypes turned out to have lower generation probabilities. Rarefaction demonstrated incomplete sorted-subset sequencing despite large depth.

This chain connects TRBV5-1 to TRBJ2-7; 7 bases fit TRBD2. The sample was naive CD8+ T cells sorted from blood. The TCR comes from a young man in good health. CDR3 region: CASSYETSPNYEQYF. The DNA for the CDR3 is TGCGCCAGCAGCTACGAGACTAGCCCTAACTACGAGCAGTACTTC.